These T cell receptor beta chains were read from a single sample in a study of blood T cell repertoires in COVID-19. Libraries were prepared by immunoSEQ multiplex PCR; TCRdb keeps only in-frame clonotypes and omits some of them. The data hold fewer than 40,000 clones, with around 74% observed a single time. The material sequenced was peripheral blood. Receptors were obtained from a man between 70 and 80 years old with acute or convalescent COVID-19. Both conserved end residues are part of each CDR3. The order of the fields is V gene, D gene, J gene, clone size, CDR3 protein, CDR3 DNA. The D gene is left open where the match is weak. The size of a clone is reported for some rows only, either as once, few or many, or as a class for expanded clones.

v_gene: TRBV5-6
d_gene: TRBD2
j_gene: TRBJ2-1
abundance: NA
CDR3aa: CASSNPSAGGVYNEQFF
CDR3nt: TGTGCCAGCAGCAACCCTAGTGCGGGAGGCGTGTACAATGAGCAGTTCTTC

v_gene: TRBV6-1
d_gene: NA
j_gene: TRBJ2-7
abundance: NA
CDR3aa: CASSEQVPYEQYF
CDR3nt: TGTGCCAGCAGTGAACAGGTTCCCTACGAGCAGTACTTC

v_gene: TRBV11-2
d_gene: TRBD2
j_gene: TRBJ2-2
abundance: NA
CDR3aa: CASSSRLAGVNTGELFF
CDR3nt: TGTGCCAGCAGCTCACGGCTAGCGGGAGTTAACACCGGGGAGCTGTTTTTT

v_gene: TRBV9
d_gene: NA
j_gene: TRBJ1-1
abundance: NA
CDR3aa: CASSVGEGGWTEAFF
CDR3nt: TGTGCCAGCAGCGTAGGGGAGGGGGGCTGGACTGAAGCTTTCTTT

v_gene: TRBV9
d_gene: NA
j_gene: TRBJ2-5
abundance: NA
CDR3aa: CASNRFGLAQYQETQYF
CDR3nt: TGTGCCAGCAATAGGTTCGGGCTAGCTCAGTACCAAGAGACCCAGTACTTC

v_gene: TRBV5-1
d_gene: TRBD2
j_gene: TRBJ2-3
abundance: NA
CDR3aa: CASSERGGTDTQYF
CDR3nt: TGCGCCAGCTCAGAGCGGGGGGGGACAGATACGCAGTATTTT

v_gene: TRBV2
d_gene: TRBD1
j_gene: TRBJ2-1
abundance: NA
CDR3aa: CASSELTGGNEQFF
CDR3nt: TGTGCCAGCAGTGAATTGACAGGGGGAAATGAGCAGTTCTTC

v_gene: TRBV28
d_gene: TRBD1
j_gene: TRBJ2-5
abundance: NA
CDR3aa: CASSLPRTGAQETQYF
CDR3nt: TGTGCCAGCAGTTTACCTCGGACAGGCGCGCAAGAGACCCAGTACTTC

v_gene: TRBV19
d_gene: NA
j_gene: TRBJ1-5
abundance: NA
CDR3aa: CASSIDEGGIQPQHF
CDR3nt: TGTGCCAGTAGTATAGATGAAGGCGGAATTCAGCCCCAGCATTTT

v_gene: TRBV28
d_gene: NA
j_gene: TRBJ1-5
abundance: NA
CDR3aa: CASSYSGGRGSQHF
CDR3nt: TGTGCCAGCAGTTACTCGGGGGGGAGGGGCTCCCAGCATTTT

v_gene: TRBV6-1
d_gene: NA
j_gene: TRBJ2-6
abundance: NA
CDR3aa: CASSESFWTAATSGANVLTF
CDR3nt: TGTGCCAGCAGTGAATCTTTCTGGACAGCCGCCACCTCTGGGGCCAACGTCCTGACTTTC

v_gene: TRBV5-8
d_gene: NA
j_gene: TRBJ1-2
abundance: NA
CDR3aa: CASSLVPTQDYGYTF
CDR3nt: TGTGCCAGCAGCTTGGTGCCCACCCAGGACTATGGCTACACCTTC

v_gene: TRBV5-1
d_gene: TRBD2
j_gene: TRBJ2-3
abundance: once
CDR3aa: CASSLSFSGLAGGADTQYF
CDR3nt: TGCGCCAGCAGCTTGTCCTTCTCCGGACTAGCGGGAGGTGCTGATACGCAGTATTTT

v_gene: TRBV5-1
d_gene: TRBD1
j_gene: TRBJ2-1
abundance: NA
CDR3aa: CASTMTDRELYNEQFF
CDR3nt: TGCGCCAGCACGATGACGGACAGGGAACTCTACAATGAGCAGTTCTTC

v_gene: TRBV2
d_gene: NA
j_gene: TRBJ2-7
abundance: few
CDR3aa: CASSELQANYEQYF
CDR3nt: TGTGCCAGCAGTGAACTTCAGGCGAACTACGAGCAGTACTTC

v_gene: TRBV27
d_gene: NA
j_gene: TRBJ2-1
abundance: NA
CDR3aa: CASSLGRGNSRGAHYNEQFF
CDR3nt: TGTGCCAGCAGTTTAGGGAGGGGTAATAGTAGGGGGGCCCATTACAATGAGCAGTTCTTC

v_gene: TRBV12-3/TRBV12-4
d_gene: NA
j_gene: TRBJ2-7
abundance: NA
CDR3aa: CASSYSSSYEQYF
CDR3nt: TGTGCCAGCAGTTACAGTAGCTCCTACGAGCAGTACTTC

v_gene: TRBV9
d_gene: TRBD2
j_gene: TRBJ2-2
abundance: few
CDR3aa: CASSVGLAGGSTGELFF
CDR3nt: TGTGCCAGCAGCGTGGGACTAGCGGGAGGGAGCACCGGGGAGCTGTTTTTT

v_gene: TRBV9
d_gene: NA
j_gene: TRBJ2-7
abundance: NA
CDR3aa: CASSVEEGLSYEQYF
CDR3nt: TGTGCCAGCAGCGTAGAGGAGGGACTTTCATACGAGCAGTACTTC

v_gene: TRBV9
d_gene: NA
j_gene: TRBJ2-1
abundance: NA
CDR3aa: CASSKGGRGYNEQFF
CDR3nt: TGTGCCAGCAGCAAGGGGGGGCGAGGATACAATGAGCAGTTCTTC

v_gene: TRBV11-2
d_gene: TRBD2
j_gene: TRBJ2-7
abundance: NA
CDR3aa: CASSLEYSGRLNEQYF
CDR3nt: TGTGCCAGCAGCCTAGAGTATAGCGGGAGGTTAAACGAGCAGTACTTC

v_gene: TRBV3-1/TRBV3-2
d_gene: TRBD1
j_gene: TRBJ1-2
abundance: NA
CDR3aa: CASSQEWRQGNGYTF
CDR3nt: TGTGCCAGCAGCCAAGAGTGGAGACAGGGGAATGGCTACACCTTC

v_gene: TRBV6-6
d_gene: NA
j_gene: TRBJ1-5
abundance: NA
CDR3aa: CASSYAERGQPQHF
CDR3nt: TGTGCCAGCAGTTACGCAGAGCGGGGTCAGCCCCAGCATTTT

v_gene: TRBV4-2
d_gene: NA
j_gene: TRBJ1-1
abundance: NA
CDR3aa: CASSSPVQGGIFF
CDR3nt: TGTGCCAGCAGTTCCCCTGTGCAGGGCGGTATTTTCTTT

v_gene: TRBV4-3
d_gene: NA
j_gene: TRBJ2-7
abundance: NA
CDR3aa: CASSQGPLAGGGIYEQYF
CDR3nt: TGCGCCAGCAGCCAAGGCCCTCTTGCCGGAGGAGGGATTTACGAGCAGTACTTC

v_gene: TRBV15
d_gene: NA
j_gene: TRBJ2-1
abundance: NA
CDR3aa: CATSRDRVSSGEQFF
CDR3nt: TGTGCCACCAGCAGAGATCGGGTTAGCAGCGGTGAGCAGTTCTTC

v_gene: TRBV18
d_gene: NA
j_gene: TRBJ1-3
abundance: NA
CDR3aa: CASSQNARPTSGNTIYF
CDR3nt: TGTGCCAGCTCTCAGAACGCCAGGCCGACCTCTGGAAACACCATATATTTT

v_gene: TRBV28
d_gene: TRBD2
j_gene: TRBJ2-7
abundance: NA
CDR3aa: CASSSPRGVAYEQYF
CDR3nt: TGTGCCAGCAGTTCCCCACGGGGGGTTGCCTACGAGCAGTACTTC

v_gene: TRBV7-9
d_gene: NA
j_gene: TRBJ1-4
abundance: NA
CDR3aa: CASSLTPKQGNEKLFF
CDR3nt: TGTGCCAGCAGCCTTACTCCCAAACAGGGTAATGAAAAACTGTTTTTT

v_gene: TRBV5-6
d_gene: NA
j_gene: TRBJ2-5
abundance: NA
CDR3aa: CASSHSGAQYF
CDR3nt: TGTGCCAGCAGCCACTCCGGGGCCCAGTACTTC

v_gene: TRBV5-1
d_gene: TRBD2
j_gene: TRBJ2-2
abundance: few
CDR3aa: CASSNGTTGGTGELFF
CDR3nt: TGCGCCAGCAGCAATGGGACTACCGGGGGCACCGGGGAGCTGTTTTTT

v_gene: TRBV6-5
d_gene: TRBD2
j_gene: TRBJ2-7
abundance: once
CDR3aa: CASSQLADPHEQYF
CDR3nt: TGTGCCAGCAGTCAACTAGCGGACCCACATGAGCAGTACTTC

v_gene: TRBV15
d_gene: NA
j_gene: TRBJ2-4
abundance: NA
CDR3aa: CATSTRGNIQYF
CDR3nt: TGTGCCACCAGCACGCGGGGAAACATTCAGTACTTC

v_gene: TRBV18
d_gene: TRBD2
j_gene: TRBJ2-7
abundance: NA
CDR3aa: CASSPPTGLAGNEQYF
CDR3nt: TGTGCCAGCTCACCACCCACCGGACTAGCGGGAAACGAGCAGTACTTC

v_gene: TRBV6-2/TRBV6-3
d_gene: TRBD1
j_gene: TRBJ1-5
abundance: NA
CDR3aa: CASSYRGRNQPQHF
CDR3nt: TGTGCCAGCAGTTACAGGGGGCGCAATCAGCCCCAGCATTTT

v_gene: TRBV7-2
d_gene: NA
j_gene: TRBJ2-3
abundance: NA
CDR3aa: CASSLGGGAGDTQYF
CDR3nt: TGTGCCAGCAGCTTAGGGGGGGGCGCGGGAGATACGCAGTATTTT

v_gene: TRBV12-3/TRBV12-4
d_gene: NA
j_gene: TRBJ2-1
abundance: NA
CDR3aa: CASSYTTANEQFF
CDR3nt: TGTGCCAGCAGTTATACGACAGCCAATGAGCAGTTCTTC

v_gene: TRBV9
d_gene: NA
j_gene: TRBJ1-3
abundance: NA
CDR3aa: CASSGGRFSGNTIYF
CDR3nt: TGTGCCAGCAGCGGGGGGCGCTTCTCTGGAAACACCATATATTTT

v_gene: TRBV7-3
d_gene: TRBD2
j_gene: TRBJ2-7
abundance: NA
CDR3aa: CASSLVAVGGRESEQYF
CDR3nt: TGTGCCAGCAGCTTGGTGGCGGTTGGCGGGAGGGAAAGCGAGCAGTACTTC

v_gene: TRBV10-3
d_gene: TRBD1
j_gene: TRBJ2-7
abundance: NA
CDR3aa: CAISDRDSASSEQYF
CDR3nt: TGTGCCATCAGTGACCGGGACAGTGCTTCCTCCGAGCAGTACTTC

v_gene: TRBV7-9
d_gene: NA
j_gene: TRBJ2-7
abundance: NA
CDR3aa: CASAGKGEGLYEQYF
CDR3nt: TGTGCCAGCGCCGGCAAGGGAGAGGGCCTCTACGAGCAGTACTTC

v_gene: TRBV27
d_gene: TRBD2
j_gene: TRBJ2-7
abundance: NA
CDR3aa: CASSQTAGTTYEQYF
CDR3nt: TGTGCCAGCAGTCAGACAGCGGGAACCACCTACGAGCAGTACTTC

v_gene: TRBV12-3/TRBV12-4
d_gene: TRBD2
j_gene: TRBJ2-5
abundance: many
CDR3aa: CASRSGTTETQYF
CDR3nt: TGTGCCAGCAGGTCCGGGACTACAGAGACCCAGTACTTC

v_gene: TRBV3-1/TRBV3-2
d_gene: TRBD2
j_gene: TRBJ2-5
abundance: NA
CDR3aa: CASSQGPGGYQETQYF
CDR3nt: TGTGCCAGCAGCCAAGGGCCGGGGGGGTACCAAGAGACCCAGTACTTC